These T cell receptor beta chains were read from a single sample in a study of blood T cells in healthy people across ages. TCRdb re-called the 5' RACE reads through MiXCR, storing one row per CDR3 protein. The sample includes 750,000 to 1,000,000 distinct CDR3 sequences, roughly 28% of them seen just once. This sample also appeared in a second study, on T cells of mothers and their children.

The sequenced material came from blood. These receptor sequences come from a woman aged 40 to 50 in good health. CDR3s include the opening cysteine and the closing phenylalanine or tryptophan. D genes are given only for firm matches. Clone size is given for some rows only: seen once, a few or many times, or a class if the clone is expanded.

v_gene: TRBV5-1
abundance: once
d_gene: TRBD1
j_gene: TRBJ1-1
CDR3nt: TGCGCCAACAGCTTGGATCCAGGGGGGAGCGCTGAAGCTTTCTTT
CDR3aa: CANSLDPGGSAEAFF

v_gene: TRBV7-2
abundance: NA
d_gene: NA
j_gene: TRBJ2-2
CDR3nt: TGTGCCAGCAGCCCCCTCGTGGGGATCGACACCGGGGAGCTGTTTTTT
CDR3aa: CASSPLVGIDTGELFF

v_gene: TRBV12-3/TRBV12-4
abundance: few
d_gene: TRBD2
j_gene: TRBJ2-1
CDR3nt: TGTGCCAGCAGTTTCGGACGGGGGGGCCTTTACAATGAGCAGTTCTTC
CDR3aa: CASSFGRGGLYNEQFF

v_gene: TRBV28
abundance: many
d_gene: NA
j_gene: TRBJ2-7
CDR3nt: TGTGCCAGCACCCAGACAGAGAAACTTACCTACGAGCAGTACTTC
CDR3aa: CASTQTEKLTYEQYF

v_gene: TRBV29-1
abundance: NA
d_gene: NA
j_gene: TRBJ2-1
CDR3nt: TGCAGCGGGAGGGGACGTGGTTCCTACAATGAGCAGTTCTTC
CDR3aa: CSGRGRGSYNEQFF

v_gene: TRBV29-1
abundance: NA
d_gene: NA
j_gene: TRBJ1-1
CDR3nt: TGCAGCGTGGCGGGACGGTCCAACACTGAAGCTTTCTTT
CDR3aa: CSVAGRSNTEAFF

v_gene: TRBV14
abundance: NA
d_gene: NA
j_gene: TRBJ1-1
CDR3nt: TGTGCCAGCAGCCGCAAGCTAGGGGTTAACACTGAAGCTTTCTTT
CDR3aa: CASSRKLGVNTEAFF

v_gene: TRBV20-1
abundance: many
d_gene: TRBD1
j_gene: TRBJ2-7
CDR3nt: TGCAGTGCTAGACCGACAGGGGCCTACGAGCAGTACTTC
CDR3aa: CSARPTGAYEQYF

v_gene: TRBV5-6
abundance: many
d_gene: NA
j_gene: TRBJ1-2
CDR3nt: TGTGCCAGCAGCCCTGCAGGGCGTGGCTACACCTTC
CDR3aa: CASSPAGRGYTF

v_gene: TRBV12-3/TRBV12-4
abundance: many
d_gene: NA
j_gene: TRBJ2-7
CDR3nt: TGTGCCAGCAGTCGCGCCGGGACGGGAGACTACGAGCAGTACTTC
CDR3aa: CASSRAGTGDYEQYF

v_gene: TRBV3-1
abundance: NA
d_gene: NA
j_gene: TRBJ2-5
CDR3nt: TGTGCCAGCAGCCGCTCCGGGACTGGCGGACCCCGAGGGAAGGAGACCCAGTACTTC
CDR3aa: CASSRSGTGGPRGKETQYF

v_gene: TRBV18
abundance: NA
d_gene: TRBD1
j_gene: TRBJ1-2
CDR3nt: TGTGCCAGCTCAAAACAGGGGCCGGAATTGGGCGGCTACACCTTC
CDR3aa: CASSKQGPELGGYTF

v_gene: TRBV6-5
abundance: NA
d_gene: TRBD1
j_gene: TRBJ1-5
CDR3nt: TGTGCCGGCACAGTTACCATGGTTAGCAGGACAGGGGTGGGTCGCAATCAGCCCCAGCATTTT
CDR3aa: CAGTVTMVSRTGVGRNQPQHF

v_gene: TRBV10-3
abundance: many
d_gene: TRBD1
j_gene: TRBJ1-2
CDR3nt: TGTGCCATCAGTGCCGCGACAGGGCCTGGCTACACCTTC
CDR3aa: CAISAATGPGYTF

v_gene: TRBV7-2
abundance: NA
d_gene: TRBD1
j_gene: TRBJ1-1
CDR3nt: TGTGCCAGCAGCCCGAGACAGGGTTTGAGCACTGAAGCTTTCTTT
CDR3aa: CASSPRQGLSTEAFF